This is a list of T cell receptor beta chains from one sample in a study of identical twins' blood T cells. TCRdb called the 5' RACE reads again in MiXCR, with one record for every CDR3 protein. The sample holds around 380,000 distinct CDR3 sequences; 28% are singletons and the top ten take roughly 6.1%. Sequencing input: PBMCs. All receptors come from a woman aged 18 to 49 in good health. The CDR3 runs from the conserved cysteine through the conserved F or W. D genes are given only for firm matches. Clone size, where shown, is once, few, many, or a class for clones that have expanded.

J,D,size,V,CDR3,DNA
TRBJ1-4,NA,few,TRBV29-1,CSGQGSDEKLFF,TGCAGCGGGCAGGGGAGTGATGAAAAACTGTTTTTT
TRBJ1-1,TRBD1,NA,TRBV7-2,CAGSFGGQVAFF,TGTGCCGGCAGCTTCGGGGGACAGGTAGCTTTCTTT
TRBJ2-1,NA,NA,TRBV29-1,CSEVDGRVGEQFF,TGCAGCGAGGTGGACGGCCGTGTCGGTGAGCAGTTCTTC
TRBJ2-3,TRBD2,few,TRBV12-5,CASGAPPGLAGDTQYF,TGTGCTAGTGGGGCCCCACCGGGACTAGCGGGAGATACGCAGTATTTT
TRBJ2-3,TRBD2,many,TRBV27,CASSSPSGSTDTQYF,TGTGCCAGCAGTAGCCCTAGCGGTAGCACAGATACGCAGTATTTT
TRBJ2-5,NA,NA,TRBV11-2,CASSTSLVHF,TGTGCCAGCAGTACCAGTCTGGTGCACTTC
TRBJ1-1,TRBD1,NA,TRBV5-1,CASSSGQGRNTEAFF,TGCGCCAGCAGCTCGGGACAGGGACGGAACACTGAAGCTTTCTTT
TRBJ2-3,NA,NA,TRBV6-2/TRBV6-3,CALRSVDTDTQYF,TGTGCCTTACGAAGTGTGGACACAGATACGCAGTATTTT
TRBJ1-2,TRBD1,once,TRBV18,CASSPQTGKSNYGYTF,TGTGCCAGCTCACCCCAGACAGGGAAAAGCAACTATGGCTACACCTTC
TRBJ2-2,NA,NA,TRBV6-2/TRBV6-3,CASSYTGEDDTGELFF,TGTGCCAGCAGTTACACAGGGGAGGACGACACCGGGGAGCTGTTTTTT
TRBJ1-5,NA,many,TRBV30,CAWSTPRSYNQPQHF,TGTGCCTGGAGCACCCCTAGGAGTTATAATCAGCCCCAGCATTTT
TRBJ1-1,NA,few,TRBV7-9,CASSSPTISTEAFF,TGTGCCAGCAGCTCGCCGACCATTAGCACTGAAGCTTTCTTT
TRBJ1-2,TRBD1,many,TRBV2,CASSEAGTGSRYTF,TGTGCCAGCAGCGAAGCAGGGACAGGGAGTAGATACACCTTC
TRBJ1-3,NA,NA,TRBV9,CASSENAGNTIYF,TGTGCCAGCAGCGAAAACGCCGGAAACACCATATATTTT
TRBJ1-2,NA,few,TRBV18,CASSPATANYGYTF,TGTGCCAGCTCACCGGCGACAGCTAACTATGGCTACACCTTC
TRBJ2-3,NA,NA,TRBV7-7,CASSRGLTTDTQYF,TGTGCTAGCAGCAGGGGACTTACCACAGATACGCAGTATTTT
TRBJ1-3,NA,NA,TRBV28,CASSKGASVSGNTIYF,TGTGCCAGCAGTAAAGGGGCCAGTGTCTCTGGAAACACCATATATTTT
TRBJ2-3,NA,NA,TRBV20-1,CSARDLRGRNTQYF,TGCAGTGCTAGAGATCTGAGGGGCCGGAATACGCAGTATTTT
TRBJ2-1,NA,NA,TRBV27,CASSWAASGNEQFF,TGTGCCAGCAGTTGGGCGGCCAGTGGCAATGAGCAGTTCTTC
TRBJ2-7,NA,NA,TRBV9,CASSGLRTDEQYF,TGTGCCAGCAGCGGGCTCAGGACCGACGAGCAGTACTTC
TRBJ1-2,NA,NA,TRBV20-1,CSASGQGISGYTF,TGCAGTGCTAGCGGCCAGGGGATCTCTGGCTACACCTTC
TRBJ2-7,NA,few,TRBV20-1,CSARDQQRSSYEQYF,TGCAGTGCTAGAGATCAACAGCGGAGCTCCTACGAGCAGTACTTC
TRBJ2-1,TRBD2,few,TRBV12-5,CASGPGLAGADEQFF,TGTGCTAGTGGCCCGGGACTAGCGGGAGCGGATGAGCAGTTCTTC
TRBJ1-1,NA,few,TRBV5-1,CAGSFLQGNTEAFF,TGCGCCGGCAGCTTTTTACAGGGAAACACTGAAGCTTTCTTT
TRBJ2-1,TRBD2,NA,TRBV5-1,CASSRTSGRSTYNEQFF,TGCGCCAGCAGCAGAACTAGCGGGAGAAGTACCTACAATGAGCAGTTCTTC
TRBJ2-5,TRBD2,NA,TRBV6-2/TRBV6-3,CASTLAGEGETQYF,TGTGCCAGCACCCTAGCGGGGGAGGGAGAGACCCAGTACTTC
TRBJ1-2,NA,NA,TRBV20-1,CSARVQGAAGYTF,TGCAGTGCTAGGGTACAGGGAGCGGCTGGCTACACCTTC
TRBJ1-1,NA,NA,TRBV7-6,CASSALRAPEAFF,TGTGCCAGCAGCGCACTGAGAGCTCCTGAAGCTTTCTTT
TRBJ1-5,NA,NA,TRBV7-9,CASSLALEGTSQPQHF,TGTGCCAGCAGCTTAGCGTTAGAGGGGACGAGTCAGCCCCAGCATTTT
TRBJ1-1,TRBD1,NA,TRBV7-2,CASSSRGRGYTEAFF,TGTGCCAGCAGCTCCAGGGGGCGCGGGTACACTGAAGCTTTCTTT
TRBJ2-7,NA,many,TRBV11-2,CASSLLQRLNEQYF,TGTGCCAGCAGCTTACTCCAGAGACTGAACGAGCAGTACTTC
TRBJ2-3,NA,NA,TRBV12-3/TRBV12-4,CASSFREGPGDTQYF,TGTGCCAGCAGTTTCCGTGAAGGGCCGGGGGATACGCAGTATTTT
TRBJ2-1,NA,NA,TRBV5-1,CASSPRVEVNNEQFF,TGCGCCAGCAGCCCGAGGGTGGAGGTAAACAATGAGCAGTTCTTC
TRBJ2-3,NA,NA,TRBV7-9,CASSYLARDTQYF,TGTGCCAGCAGCTATCTAGCGCGGGATACGCAGTATTTT
TRBJ2-3,NA,many,TRBV20-1,CSALSTDTQYF,TGCAGTGCGCTGAGCACAGATACGCAGTATTTT
TRBJ1-1,NA,NA,TRBV19,CASSIAGITEAFF,TGTGCCAGTAGTATAGCAGGGATCACTGAAGCTTTCTTT
TRBJ1-2,NA,few,TRBV20-1,CSARDSTGAMNGYTF,TGCAGTGCTAGAGATTCCACGGGGGCTATGAATGGCTACACCTTC
TRBJ1-3,NA,NA,TRBV29-1,CSVARGVGNTIYF,TGCAGCGTTGCACGGGGGGTAGGAAACACCATATATTTT
TRBJ1-4,NA,few,TRBV7-9,CASSLGDEKLFF,TGTGCCAGCAGCTTGGGCGACGAAAAACTGTTTTTT
TRBJ1-1,NA,NA,TRBV7-3,CASSRTYNTEAFF,TGTGCCAGCAGCCGGACGTATAACACTGAAGCTTTCTTT
TRBJ2-7,NA,few,TRBV11-2,CASSPLGLEQYF,TGTGCCAGCAGCCCCCTAGGATTAGAGCAGTACTTC
TRBJ2-7,NA,few,TRBV29-1,CSVGDRFYEQYF,TGCAGCGTTGGTGACAGGTTCTACGAGCAGTACTTC
TRBJ1-1,NA,many,TRBV5-1,CASSETGNTEAFF,TGCGCCAGCAGCGAGACGGGGAACACTGAAGCTTTCTTT
TRBJ1-2,TRBD1,medium-sized,TRBV4-3,CASSPNDRALNYGYTF,TGCGCCAGCAGTCCCAACGACAGGGCGCTTAACTATGGCTACACCTTC
TRBJ1-1,TRBD1,few,TRBV30,CAWSVPDRAATEAFF,TGTGCCTGGAGTGTACCGGACAGGGCAGCCACTGAAGCTTTCTTT
TRBJ1-6,NA,NA,TRBV20-1,CSALQGESLHF,TGCAGTGCCCTTCAGGGAGAATCCCTCCACTTT
TRBJ1-1,NA,few,TRBV5-1,CASRTQGTTEAFF,TGCGCCAGCAGAACCCAGGGAACCACTGAAGCTTTCTTT
TRBJ2-5,NA,NA,TRBV20-1,CSARYVRSQETQYF,TGCAGTGCCAGATATGTCAGGTCACAAGAGACCCAGTACTTC
TRBJ2-2,NA,few,TRBV14,CASSEGFGYTGELFF,TGTGCCAGCAGCGAAGGTTTTGGATACACCGGGGAGCTGTTTTTT
TRBJ1-1,NA,few,TRBV11-2,CASSPTDRNTEAFF,TGTGCCAGCAGCCCAACGGACAGGAACACTGAAGCTTTCTTT
TRBJ2-4,NA,once,TRBV13,CAGSLRILDIQYF,TGTGCCGGCAGCTTACGGATTCTCGACATTCAGTACTTC
TRBJ2-2,NA,few,TRBV20-1,CSARDTDTGELFF,TGCAGTGCTAGAGACACCGACACCGGGGAGCTGTTTTTT
TRBJ1-3,TRBD1,few,TRBV28,CASSFQGAKGNTIYF,TGTGCCAGCAGTTTCCAGGGGGCGAAGGGAAACACCATATATTTT
TRBJ2-3,NA,few,TRBV6-1,CASGERPTDTQYF,TGTGCCAGCGGGGAGCGACCCACAGATACGCAGTATTTT